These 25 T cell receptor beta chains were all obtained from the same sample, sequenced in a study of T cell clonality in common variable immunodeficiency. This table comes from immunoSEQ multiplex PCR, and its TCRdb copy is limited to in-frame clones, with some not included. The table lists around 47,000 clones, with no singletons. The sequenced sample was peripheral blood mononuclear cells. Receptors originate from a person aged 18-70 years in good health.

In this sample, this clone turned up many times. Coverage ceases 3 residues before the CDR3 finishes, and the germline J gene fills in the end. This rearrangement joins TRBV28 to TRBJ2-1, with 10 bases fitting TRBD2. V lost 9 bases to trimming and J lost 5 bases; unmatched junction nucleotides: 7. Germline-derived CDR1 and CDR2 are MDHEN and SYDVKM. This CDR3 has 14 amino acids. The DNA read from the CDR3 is TGTGCCAGTTACCTAGCGGGGGTAAACAATGAG. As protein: CASYLAGVNNE. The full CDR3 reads CASYLAGVNNEQFF. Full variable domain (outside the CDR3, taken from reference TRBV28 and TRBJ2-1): DVKVTQSSRYLVKRTGEKVFLECVQDMDHENMFWYRQDPGLGLRLIYFSYDVKMKEKGDIPEGYSVSREKKERFSLILESASTNQTSMYLCASYLAGVNNEQFFGPGTRLTVL.

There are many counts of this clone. The CDR3 protein is CSASETPNYGYTF. Partial CDR3 DNA: TGCAGTGCTTCGGAGACACCCAACTATGGC. The V and J genes are TRBV20-1 and TRBJ1-2; D gene unclear. The sequence runs out 3 residues before the end of the CDR3; the remainder is reconstructed from the germline J gene. Deletions cut 5 bases from V and 2 bases from J, with 12 bases between. CDR1 and CDR2 (germline): DFQATT, SNEGSKA (reference sequence). This CDR3 has 13 amino acids.

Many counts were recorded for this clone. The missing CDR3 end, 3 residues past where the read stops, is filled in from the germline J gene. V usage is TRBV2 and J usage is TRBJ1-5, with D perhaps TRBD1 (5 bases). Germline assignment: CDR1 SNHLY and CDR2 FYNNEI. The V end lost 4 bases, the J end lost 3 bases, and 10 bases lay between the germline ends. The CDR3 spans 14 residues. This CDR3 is CASSAPGLNQPQHF. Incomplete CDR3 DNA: TGTGCCAGCAGTGCACCGGGACTCAATCAGCCC.

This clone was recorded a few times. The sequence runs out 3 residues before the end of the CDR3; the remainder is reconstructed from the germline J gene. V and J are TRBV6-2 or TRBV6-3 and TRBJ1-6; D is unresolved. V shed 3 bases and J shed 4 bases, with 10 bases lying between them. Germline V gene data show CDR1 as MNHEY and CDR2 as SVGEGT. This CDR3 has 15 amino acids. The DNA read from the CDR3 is TGTGCCAGCAGTTATCCCGCGGGGTATAATTCACCC. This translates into CASSYPAGYNSP. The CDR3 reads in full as CASSYPAGYNSPLHF.

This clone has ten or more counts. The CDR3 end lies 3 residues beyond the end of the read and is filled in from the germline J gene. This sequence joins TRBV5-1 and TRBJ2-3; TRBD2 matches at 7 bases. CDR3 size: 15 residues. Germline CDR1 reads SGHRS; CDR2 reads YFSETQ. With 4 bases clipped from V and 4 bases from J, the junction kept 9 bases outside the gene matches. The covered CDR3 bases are TGCGCCAGCAGCCTCGGGCCTAGCGGTTCAGATACG. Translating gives CASSLGPSGSDT. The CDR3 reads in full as CASSLGPSGSDTQYF. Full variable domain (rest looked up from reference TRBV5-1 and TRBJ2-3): KAGVTQTPRYLIKTRGQQVTLSCSPISGHRSVSWYQQTPGQGLQFLFEYFSETQRNKGNFPGRFSGRQFSNSRSEMNVSTLELGDSALYLCASSLGPSGSDTQYFGPGTRLTVL.

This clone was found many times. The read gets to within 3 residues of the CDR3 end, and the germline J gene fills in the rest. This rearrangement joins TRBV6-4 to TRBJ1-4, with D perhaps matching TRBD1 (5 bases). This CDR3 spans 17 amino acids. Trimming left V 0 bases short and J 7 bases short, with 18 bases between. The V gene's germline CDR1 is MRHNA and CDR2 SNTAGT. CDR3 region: CASSDSPRGSGGEKLFF. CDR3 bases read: TGTGCCAGCAGTGACTCCCCTCGGGGGTCAGGCGGTGAAAAA.

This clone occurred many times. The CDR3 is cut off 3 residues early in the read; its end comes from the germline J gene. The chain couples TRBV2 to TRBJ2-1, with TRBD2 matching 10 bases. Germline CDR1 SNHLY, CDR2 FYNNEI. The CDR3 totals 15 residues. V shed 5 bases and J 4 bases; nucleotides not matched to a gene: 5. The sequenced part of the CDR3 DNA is TGTGCCAGCAGTCTCGGACTAGCGGAGTACAATGAG. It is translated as CASSLGLAEYNE. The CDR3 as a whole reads CASSLGLAEYNEQFF. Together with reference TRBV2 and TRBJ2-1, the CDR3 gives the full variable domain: EPEVTQTPSHQVTQMGQEVILRCVPISNHLYFYWYRQILGQKVEFLVSFYNNEISEKSEIFDDQFSVERPDGSNFTLKIRSTKLEDSAMYFCASSLGLAEYNEQFFGPGTRLTVL.

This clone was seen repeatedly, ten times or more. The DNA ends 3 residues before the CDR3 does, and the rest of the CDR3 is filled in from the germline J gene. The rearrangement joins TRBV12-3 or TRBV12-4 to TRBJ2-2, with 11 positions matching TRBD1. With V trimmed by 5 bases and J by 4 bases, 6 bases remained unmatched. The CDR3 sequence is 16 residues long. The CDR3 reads CASSTPDRGRTGELFF. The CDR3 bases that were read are TGTGCCAGCAGTACTCCGGACAGGGGGCGCACCGGGGAG.

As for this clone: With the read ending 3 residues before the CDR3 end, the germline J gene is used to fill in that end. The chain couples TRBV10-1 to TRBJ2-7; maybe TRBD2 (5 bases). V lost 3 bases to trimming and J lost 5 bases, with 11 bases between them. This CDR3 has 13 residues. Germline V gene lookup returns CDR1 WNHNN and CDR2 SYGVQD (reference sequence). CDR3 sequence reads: CASSDQSGDEQYF. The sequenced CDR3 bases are TGCGCCAGCAGTGATCAGTCCGGGGACGAG.

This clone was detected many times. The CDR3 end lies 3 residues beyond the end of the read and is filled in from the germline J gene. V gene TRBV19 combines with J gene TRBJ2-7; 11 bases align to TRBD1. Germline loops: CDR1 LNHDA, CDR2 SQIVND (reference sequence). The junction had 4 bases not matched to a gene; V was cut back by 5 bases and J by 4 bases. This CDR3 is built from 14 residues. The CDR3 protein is CASSSGQGVYEQYF. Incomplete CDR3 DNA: TGTGCCAGTAGTTCGGGACAGGGGGTGTACGAG.

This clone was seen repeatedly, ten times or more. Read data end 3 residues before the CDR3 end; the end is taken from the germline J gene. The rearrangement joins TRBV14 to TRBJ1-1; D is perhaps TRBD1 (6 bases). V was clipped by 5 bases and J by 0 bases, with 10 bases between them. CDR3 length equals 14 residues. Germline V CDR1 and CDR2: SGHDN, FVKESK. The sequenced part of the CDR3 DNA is TGTGCCAGCAGCGGACAGCCCTTGAACACTGAA. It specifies CASSGQPLNTE. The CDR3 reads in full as CASSGQPLNTEAFF.

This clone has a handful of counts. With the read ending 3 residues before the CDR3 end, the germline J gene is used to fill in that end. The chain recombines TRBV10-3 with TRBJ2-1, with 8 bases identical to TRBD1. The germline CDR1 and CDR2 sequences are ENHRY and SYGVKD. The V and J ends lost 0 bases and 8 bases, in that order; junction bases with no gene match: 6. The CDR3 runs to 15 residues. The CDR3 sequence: CAISESETGVDEQFF. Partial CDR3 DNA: TGTGCCATCAGTGAGTCCGAGACAGGGGTGGATGAG.

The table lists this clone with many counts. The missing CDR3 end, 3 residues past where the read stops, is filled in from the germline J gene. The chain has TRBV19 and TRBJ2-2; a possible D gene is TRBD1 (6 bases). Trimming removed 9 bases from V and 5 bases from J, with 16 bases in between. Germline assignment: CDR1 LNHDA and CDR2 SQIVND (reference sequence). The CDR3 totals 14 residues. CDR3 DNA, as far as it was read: TGTGCCAGCCTGGGCAGGGGTTGGACCGGGGAG. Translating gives CASLGRGWTGE. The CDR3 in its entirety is CASLGRGWTGELFF.

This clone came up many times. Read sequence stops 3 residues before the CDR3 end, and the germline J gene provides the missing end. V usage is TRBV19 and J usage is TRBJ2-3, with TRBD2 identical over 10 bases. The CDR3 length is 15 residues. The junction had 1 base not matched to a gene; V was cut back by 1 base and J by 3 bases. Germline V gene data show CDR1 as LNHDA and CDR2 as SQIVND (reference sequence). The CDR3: CASSIVTSGTDTQYF. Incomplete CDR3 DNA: TGTGCCAGTAGTATAGTGACTAGCGGGACAGATACG.

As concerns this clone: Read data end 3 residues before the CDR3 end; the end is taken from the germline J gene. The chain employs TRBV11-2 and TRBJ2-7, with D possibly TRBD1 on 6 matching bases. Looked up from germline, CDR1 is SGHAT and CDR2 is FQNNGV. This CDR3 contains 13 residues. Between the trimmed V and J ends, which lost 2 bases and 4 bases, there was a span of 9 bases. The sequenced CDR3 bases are TGTGCCAGCAGCTTAATACAGGGTTACGAG. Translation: CASSLIQGYE. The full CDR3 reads CASSLIQGYEQYF.

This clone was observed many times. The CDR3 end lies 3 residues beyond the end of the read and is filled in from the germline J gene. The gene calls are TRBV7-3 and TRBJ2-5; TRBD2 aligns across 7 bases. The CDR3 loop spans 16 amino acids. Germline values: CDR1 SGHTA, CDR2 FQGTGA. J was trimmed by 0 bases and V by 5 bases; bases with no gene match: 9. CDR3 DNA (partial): TGTGCCAGCAGCCGAATTGGGGGGGGGTACCAAGAGACC. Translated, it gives CASSRIGGGYQET. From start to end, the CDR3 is CASSRIGGGYQETQYF.

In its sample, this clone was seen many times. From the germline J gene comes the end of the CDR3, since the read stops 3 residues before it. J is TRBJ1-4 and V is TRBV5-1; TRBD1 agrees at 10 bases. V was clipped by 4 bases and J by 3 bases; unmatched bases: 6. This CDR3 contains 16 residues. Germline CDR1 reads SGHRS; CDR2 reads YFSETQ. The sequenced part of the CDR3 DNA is TGCGCCAGCAGCACCGGGACAGGGGAGGCTAATGAAAAA. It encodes CASSTGTGEANEK. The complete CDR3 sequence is CASSTGTGEANEKLFF.

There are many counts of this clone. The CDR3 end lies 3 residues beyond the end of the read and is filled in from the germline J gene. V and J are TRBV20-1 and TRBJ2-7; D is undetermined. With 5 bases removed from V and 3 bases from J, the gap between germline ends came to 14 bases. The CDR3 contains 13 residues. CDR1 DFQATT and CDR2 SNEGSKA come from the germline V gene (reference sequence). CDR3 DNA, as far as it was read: TGCAGTGCTCCCCCCCCCGGTAACTACGAG. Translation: CSAPPPGNYE. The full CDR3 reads CSAPPPGNYEQYF.

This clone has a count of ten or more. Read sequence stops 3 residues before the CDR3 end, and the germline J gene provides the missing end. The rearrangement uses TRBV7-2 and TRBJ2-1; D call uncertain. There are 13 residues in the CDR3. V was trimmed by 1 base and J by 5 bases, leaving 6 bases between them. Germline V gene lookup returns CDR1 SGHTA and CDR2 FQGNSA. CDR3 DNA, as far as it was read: TGTGCCAGCAGCTTAGACCAGAACAATGAG. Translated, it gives CASSLDQNNE. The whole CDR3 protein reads CASSLDQNNEQFF.

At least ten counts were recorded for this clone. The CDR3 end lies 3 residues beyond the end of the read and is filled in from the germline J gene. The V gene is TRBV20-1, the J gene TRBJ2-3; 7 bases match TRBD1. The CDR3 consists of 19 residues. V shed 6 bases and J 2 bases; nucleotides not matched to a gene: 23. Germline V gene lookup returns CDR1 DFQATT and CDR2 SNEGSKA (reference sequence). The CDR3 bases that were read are TGCAGTGCCCTAGACCCGGGACAGCGAACCCTTTACCTCACAGATACG. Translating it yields CSALDPGQRTLYLTDT. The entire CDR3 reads CSALDPGQRTLYLTDTQYF.

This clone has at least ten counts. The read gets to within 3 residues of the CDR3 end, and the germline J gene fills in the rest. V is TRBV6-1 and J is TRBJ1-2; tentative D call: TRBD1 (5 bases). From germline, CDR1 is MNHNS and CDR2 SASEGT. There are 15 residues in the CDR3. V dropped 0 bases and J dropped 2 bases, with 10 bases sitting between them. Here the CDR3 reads CASSEAWAGNYGYTF. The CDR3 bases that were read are TGTGCCAGCAGTGAAGCGTGGGCAGGGAACTATGGC.

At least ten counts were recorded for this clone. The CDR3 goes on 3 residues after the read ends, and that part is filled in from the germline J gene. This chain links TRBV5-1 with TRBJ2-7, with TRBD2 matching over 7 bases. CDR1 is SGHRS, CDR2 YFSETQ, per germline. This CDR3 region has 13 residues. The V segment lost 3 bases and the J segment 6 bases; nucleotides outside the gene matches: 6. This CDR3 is CASSYTSSGEQYF. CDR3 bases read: TGCGCCAGCAGCTACACCTCTAGCGGCGAG.

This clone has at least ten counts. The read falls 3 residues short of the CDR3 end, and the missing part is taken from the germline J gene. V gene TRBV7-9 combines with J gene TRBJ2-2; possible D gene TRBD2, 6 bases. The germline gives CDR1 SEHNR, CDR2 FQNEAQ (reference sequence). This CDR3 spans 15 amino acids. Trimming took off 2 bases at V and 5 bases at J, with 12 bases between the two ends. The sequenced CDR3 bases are TGTGCCAGCAGCTTAAGGGAGGAGGGGACCGGGGAG. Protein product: CASSLREEGTGE. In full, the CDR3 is CASSLREEGTGELFF.

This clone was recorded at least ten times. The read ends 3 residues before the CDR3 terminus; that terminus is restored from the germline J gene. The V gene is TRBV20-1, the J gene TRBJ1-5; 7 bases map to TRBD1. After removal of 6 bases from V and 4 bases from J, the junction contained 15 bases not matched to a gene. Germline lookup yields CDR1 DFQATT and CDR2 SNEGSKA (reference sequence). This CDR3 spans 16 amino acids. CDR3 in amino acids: CSAQVVTGLWNQPQHF. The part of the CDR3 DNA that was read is TGCAGTGCCCAGGTCGTGACAGGGTTATGGAATCAGCCC.

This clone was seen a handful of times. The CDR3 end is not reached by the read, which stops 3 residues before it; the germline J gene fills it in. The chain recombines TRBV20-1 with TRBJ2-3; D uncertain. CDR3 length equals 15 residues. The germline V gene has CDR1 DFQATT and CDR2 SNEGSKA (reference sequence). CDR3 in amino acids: CSARAESDSNQPQYF. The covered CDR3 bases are TGCAGTGCTAGAGCTGAGTCAGATAGCAATCAGCCG.